This T cell receptor (beta chain) was profiled in a study of T cells after yellow fever vaccination. TCR cDNA, made by 5'RACE template switching, carried an added universal primer site and UMIs. TCRdb itself ran the 5' RACE reads through MiXCR, one entry per CDR3 protein. This table holds some 240,000 distinct CDR3 sequences, approximately 3% found once. The sample holds a few counts of this clonotype. The V gene lost 2 bases and the J gene lost 2 bases, with 23 bases spanning the gap. The CDR3 consists of 19 residues. The V gene's germline CDR1 is MNHEY and CDR2 SVGAGI. This sequence joins TRBV6-5 and TRBJ2-3, with D possibly matching TRBD2 (6 bases). This clonotype was sampled from a man aged 18 to 30 who received the YFV17D yellow fever vaccine. The sequenced sample was CD4+ T cells sorted from PBMCs, obtained 10 days after the yellow fever booster vaccination. CDR3 coding DNA: TGTGCCAGCAGTTACCCTCCCCCCTACTCGACTAGGGCCACAGATACGCAGTATTTT. This sequence encodes CASSYPPPYSTRATDTQYF.